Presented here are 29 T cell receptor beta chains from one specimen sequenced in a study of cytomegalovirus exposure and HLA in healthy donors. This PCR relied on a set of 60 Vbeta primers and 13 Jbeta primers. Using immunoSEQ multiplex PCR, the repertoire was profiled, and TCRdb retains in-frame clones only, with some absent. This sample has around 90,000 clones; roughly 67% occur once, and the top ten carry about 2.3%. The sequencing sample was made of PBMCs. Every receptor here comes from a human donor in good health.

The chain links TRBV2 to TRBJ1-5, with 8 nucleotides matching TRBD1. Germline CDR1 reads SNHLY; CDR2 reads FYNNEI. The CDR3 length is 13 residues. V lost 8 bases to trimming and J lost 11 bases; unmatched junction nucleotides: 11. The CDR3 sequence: CASGDRGAGAQHF. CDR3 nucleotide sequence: TGTGCCAGCGGCGACAGGGGAGCCGGGGCCCAGCATTTT.

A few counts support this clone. The DNA for the CDR3 is TGTGCCAGTAGTACGCGGGGGGGCCGGGATGAGCAGTTCTTC. Its translation is CASSTRGGRDEQFF. The gene calls are TRBV19 and TRBJ2-1, with 9 bases matching TRBD2. Germline V gene data show CDR1 as LNHDA and CDR2 as SQIVND (reference sequence). CDR3 length: 14 residues. With 4 bases clipped from V and 8 bases from J, the junction kept 6 bases outside the gene matches.

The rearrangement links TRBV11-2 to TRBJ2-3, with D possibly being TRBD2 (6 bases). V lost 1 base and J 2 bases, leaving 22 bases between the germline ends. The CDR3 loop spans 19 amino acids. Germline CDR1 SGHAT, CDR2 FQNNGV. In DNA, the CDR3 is TGTGCCAGCAGCTTAGGATTCGGGGTAGCGGCACATTCCACAGATACGCAGTATTTT. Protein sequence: CASSLGFGVAAHSTDTQYF.

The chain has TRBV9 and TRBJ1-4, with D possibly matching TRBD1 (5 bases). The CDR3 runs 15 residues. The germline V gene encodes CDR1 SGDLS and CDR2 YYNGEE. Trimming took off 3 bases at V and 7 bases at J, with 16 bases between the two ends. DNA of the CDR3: TGTGCCAGCAGCGGGGACTCGGCAGGTGCTGAAAAACTGTTTTTT. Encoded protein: CASSGDSAGAEKLFF.

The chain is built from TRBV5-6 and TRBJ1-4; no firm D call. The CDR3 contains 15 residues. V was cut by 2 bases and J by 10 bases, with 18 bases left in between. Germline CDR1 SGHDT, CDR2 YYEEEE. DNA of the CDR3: TGTGCCAGCAGCTTTATTTCGGGAAACGAAGGAAAACTGTTTTTT. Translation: CASSFISGNEGKLFF.

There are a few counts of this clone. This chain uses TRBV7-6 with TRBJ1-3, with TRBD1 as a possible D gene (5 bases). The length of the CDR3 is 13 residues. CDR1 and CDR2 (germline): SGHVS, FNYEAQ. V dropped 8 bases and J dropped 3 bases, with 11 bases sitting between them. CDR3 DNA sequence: TGTGCCAGCGCCCCGACAGTTGGAAACACCATATATTTT. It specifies CASAPTVGNTIYF.

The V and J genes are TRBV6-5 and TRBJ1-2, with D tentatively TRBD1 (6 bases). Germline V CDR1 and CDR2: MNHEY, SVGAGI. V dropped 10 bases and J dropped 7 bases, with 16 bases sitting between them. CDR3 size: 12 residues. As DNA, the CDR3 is TGTGCCACCTACGAGGGGGAGCGTGGCTACACCTTC. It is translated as CATYEGERGYTF.

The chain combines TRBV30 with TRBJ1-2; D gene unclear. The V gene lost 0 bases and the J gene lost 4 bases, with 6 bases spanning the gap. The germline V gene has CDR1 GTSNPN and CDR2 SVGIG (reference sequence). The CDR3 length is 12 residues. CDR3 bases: TGTGCCTGGAGTGTTGGCGGCTATGGCTACACCTTC. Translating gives CAWSVGGYGYTF.

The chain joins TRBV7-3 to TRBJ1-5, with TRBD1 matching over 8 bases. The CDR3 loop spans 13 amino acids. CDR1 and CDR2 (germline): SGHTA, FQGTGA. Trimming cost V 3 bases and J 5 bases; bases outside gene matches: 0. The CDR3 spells CASSLDRDQPQHF. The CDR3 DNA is TGTGCCAGCAGCTTGGACAGGGATCAGCCCCAGCATTTT.

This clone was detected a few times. CDR3 DNA sequence: TGTGCCAGCAGCCAGACTAGCGATCGCCACGAGCAGTACTTC. Residues: CASSQTSDRHEQYF. This chain joins TRBV9 and TRBJ2-7; 8 nucleotides match TRBD2. CDR3 length equals 14 residues. The J segment lost 5 bases and the V segment lost 4 bases, leaving 8 bases of the junction unmatched. Germline-derived CDR1 and CDR2 are SGDLS and YYNGEE.

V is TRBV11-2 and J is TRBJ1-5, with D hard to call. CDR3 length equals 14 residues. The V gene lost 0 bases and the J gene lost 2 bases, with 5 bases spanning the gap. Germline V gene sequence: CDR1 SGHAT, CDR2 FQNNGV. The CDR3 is CASSLDGGNQPQHF. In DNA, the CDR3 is TGTGCCAGCAGCTTAGACGGGGGCAATCAGCCCCAGCATTTT.

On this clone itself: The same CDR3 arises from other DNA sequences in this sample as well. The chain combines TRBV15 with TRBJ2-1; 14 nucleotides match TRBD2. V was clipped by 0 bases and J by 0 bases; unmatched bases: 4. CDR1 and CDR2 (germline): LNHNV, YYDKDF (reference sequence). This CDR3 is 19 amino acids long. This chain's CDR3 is CATSREGLAGDSSYNEQFF. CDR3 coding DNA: TGTGCCACCAGCAGAGAGGGACTAGCGGGGGATAGCTCCTACAATGAGCAGTTCTTC.

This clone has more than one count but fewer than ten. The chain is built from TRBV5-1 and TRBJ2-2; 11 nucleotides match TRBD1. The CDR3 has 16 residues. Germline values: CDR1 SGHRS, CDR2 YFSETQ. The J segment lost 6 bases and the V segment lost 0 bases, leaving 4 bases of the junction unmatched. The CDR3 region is CASSLAGQGAPGELFF. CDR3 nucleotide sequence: TGCGCCAGCAGCTTGGCCGGACAGGGGGCGCCCGGGGAGCTGTTTTTT. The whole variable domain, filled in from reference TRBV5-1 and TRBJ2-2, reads KAGVTQTPRYLIKTRGQQVTLSCSPISGHRSVSWYQQTPGQGLQFLFEYFSETQRNKGNFPGRFSGRQFSNSRSEMNVSTLELGDSALYLCASSLAGQGAPGELFFGEGSRLTVL.

The CDR3 DNA follows: TGCAGTGCTAATGGGGCAGAGACCCAGTACTTC. Its translation: CSANGAETQYF. This chain uses TRBV20-1 with TRBJ2-5, with D perhaps matching TRBD1 (5 bases). CDR1 is DFQATT, CDR2 SNEGSKA, per germline (reference sequence). The germline V and J ends were trimmed by 4 bases and 4 bases, with 7 bases remaining between them. The CDR3 covers 11 residues.

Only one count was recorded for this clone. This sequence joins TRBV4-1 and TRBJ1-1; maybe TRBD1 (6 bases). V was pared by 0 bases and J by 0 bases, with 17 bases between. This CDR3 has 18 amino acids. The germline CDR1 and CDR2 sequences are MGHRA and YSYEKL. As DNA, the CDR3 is TGCGCCAGCAGCCAAGACCCCCCAGGACAGAACCTGAACACTGAAGCTTTCTTT. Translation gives CASSQDPPGQNLNTEAFF.

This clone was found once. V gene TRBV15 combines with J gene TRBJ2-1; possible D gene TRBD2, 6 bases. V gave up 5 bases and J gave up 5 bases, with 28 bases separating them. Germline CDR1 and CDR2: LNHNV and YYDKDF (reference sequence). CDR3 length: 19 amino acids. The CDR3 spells CATSLIYPRDAQGHNEQFF. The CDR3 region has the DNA TGTGCCACCAGCCTAATTTATCCGCGGGACGCCCAAGGCCACAATGAGCAGTTCTTC.

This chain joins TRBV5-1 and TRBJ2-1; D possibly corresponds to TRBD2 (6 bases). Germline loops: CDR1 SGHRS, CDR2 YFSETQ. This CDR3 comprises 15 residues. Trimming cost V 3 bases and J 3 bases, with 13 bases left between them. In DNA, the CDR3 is TGCGCCAGCAGCTATGGGCGGGGACTCTACAATGAGCAGTTCTTC. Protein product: CASSYGRGLYNEQFF.

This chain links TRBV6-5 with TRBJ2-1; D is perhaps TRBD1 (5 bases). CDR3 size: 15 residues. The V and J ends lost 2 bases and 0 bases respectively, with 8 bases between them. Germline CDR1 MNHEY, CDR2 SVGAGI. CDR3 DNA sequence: TGTGCCAGCAGTTACCAGGGAAGCTCCTACAATGAGCAGTTCTTC. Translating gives CASSYQGSSYNEQFF.

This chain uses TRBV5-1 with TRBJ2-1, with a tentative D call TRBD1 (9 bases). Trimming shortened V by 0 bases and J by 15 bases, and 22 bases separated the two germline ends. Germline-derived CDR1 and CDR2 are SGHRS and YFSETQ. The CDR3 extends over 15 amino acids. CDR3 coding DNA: TGCGCCAGCAGCTTGGGGACAGGGGAAGCGGGGGTGACGTTCTTC. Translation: CASSLGTGEAGVTFF.

CDR3 region: CASSLDLAGGIFDTQYF. The CDR3 nucleotides read TGTGCCAGCAGCTTGGACCTAGCGGGGGGGATTTTTGATACGCAGTATTTT. The chain uses TRBV7-9 and TRBJ2-3, with 12 bases lining up with TRBD2. CDR1 SEHNR and CDR2 FQNEAQ come from the germline V gene (reference sequence). The CDR3 is made up of 17 amino acids. Germline trimming cut 3 bases from V and 6 bases from J; bases unmatched to any gene: 10.

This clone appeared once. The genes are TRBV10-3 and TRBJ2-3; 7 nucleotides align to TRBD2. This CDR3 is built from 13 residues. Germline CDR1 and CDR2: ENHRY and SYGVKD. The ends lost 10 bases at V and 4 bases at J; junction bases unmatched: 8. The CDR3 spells CATETSLADTQYF. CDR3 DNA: TGTGCCACGGAGACTAGCTTGGCAGATACGCAGTATTTT.

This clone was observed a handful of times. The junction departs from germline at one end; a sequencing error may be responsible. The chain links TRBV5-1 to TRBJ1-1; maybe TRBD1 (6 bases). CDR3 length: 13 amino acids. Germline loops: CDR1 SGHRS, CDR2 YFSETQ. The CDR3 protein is CASRLAGDTEAFF. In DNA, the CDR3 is TGCGCCAGCAGATTGGCAGGGGACACTGAAGCTTTCTTT.

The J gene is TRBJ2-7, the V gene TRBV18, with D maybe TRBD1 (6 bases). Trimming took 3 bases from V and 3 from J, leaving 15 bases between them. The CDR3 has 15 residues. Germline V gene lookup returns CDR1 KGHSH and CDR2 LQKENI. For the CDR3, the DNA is TGTGCCAGCTCACCGAACCGGGACACGAACTACGAGCAGTACTTC. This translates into CASSPNRDTNYEQYF. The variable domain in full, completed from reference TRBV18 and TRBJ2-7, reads NAGVMQNPRHLVRRRGQEARLRCSPMKGHSHVYWYRQLPEEGLKFMVYLQKENIIDESGMPKERFSAEFPKEGPSILRIQQVVRGDSAAYFCASSPNRDTNYEQYFGPGTRLTVT.

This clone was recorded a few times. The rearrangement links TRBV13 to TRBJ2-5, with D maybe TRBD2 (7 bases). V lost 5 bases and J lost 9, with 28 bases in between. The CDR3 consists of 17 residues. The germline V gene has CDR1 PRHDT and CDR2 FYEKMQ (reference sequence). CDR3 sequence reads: CASSATEGGLVYESQYF. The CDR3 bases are TGTGCCAGCAGCGCTACCGAGGGGGGGCTAGTCTACGAGTCCCAGTACTTC.

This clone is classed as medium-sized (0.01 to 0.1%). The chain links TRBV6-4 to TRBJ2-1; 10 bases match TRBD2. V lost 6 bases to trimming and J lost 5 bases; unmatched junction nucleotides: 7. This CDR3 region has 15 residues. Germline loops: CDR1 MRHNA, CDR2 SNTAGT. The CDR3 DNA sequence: TGTGCCAGCAGCAAACTAGCGGGGCCTAACAATGAGCAGTTCTTC. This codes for CASSKLAGPNNEQFF.

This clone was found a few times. The CDR3 nucleotides are TGTGCCAGCAGCGGACAGACGAACACTGAAGCTTTCTTT. Protein product: CASSGQTNTEAFF. The chain joins TRBV9 to TRBJ1-1; TRBD1 is a possible D gene (5 bases). Per the germline V gene, CDR1 is SGDLS and CDR2 is YYNGEE. Trimming stripped 3 bases from V and 1 base from J, with 7 bases between. The CDR3 runs 13 residues.

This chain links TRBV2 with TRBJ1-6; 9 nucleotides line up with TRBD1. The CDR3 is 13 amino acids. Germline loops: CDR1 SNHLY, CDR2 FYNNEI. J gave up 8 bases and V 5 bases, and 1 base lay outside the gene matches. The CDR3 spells CASSRQGDSPLHF. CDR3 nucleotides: TGTGCCAGCAGTCGACAGGGGGATTCACCCCTCCACTTT.

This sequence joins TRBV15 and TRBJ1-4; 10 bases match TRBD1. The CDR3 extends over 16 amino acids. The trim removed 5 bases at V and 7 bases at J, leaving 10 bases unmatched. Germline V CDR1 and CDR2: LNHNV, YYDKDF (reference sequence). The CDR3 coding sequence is TGTGCCACCAGCCGCATTCCGGGACAGGGGAGTGAAAAACTGTTTTTT. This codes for CATSRIPGQGSEKLFF.

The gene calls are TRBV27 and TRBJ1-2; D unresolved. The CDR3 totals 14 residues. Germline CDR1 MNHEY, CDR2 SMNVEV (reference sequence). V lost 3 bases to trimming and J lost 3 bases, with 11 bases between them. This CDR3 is CASSFKPVHYGYTF. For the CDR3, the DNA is TGTGCCAGCAGTTTCAAACCGGTACACTATGGCTACACCTTC.